This note documents a single T cell receptor (beta chain) sequence. The sample holds a few counts of this clone. This clone's antigen is unknown. No per-base quality is available; no much larger clone lies one base away. Genomic DNA was extracted with the Qiagen DNeasy kit from unsorted PBMCs and from negatively selected CD4+ and CD8+ fractions. Amplification of TCR beta CDR3 regions was done by immunoSEQ multiplex PCR with primers that anneal to V and J segments. A synthetic immune receptor repertoire was used to minimize amplification bias, and remaining bias was computationally removed after sequencing. The study's own analysis went as follows. Custom Python scripts were used to quantify repertoire diversity as the Shannon entropy index. Unsorted, CD4+ and CD8+ repertoires were examined separately, except in combined analyses, for which CD4+ and CD8+ sequences were merged in silico. A clone was considered expanded if an increase in frequency of at least 2-fold after treatment relative to C1D1 was found, and a pseudocount of 0.5 was applied to clones undetected at baseline. Clones with 0 or 1 copy at C1D1 were defined as singleton clones, while clones with 2 or more copies were defined as non-singleton clones. Clones expanded in unsorted samples were assigned a CD4+, CD8+ or unknown annotation through matching of protein sequences in sorted samples from the same patient. Wilcoxon tests were applied to paired samples to test diversity changes from C1D1 to C4D1. Drawn from immuneACCESS, this table holds only the in-frame rearrangements with V and J called that TCRdb kept. Clones are partly lost; checked studies trace under half to an unresolved V gene and leave the rest unexplained. The DNA was the basis for D and trimming; V, J and clone size are from that table. The sample data list around 65,000 clones, and approximately 92% of these were observed just once. About 15% of the sample goes to the ten largest clones.

The CDR3 starts with the cysteine, ends with the phenylalanine, and has 14 residues. The kept DNA is CDR3 alone, 42 bases in frame from the first base. The germline ends are 6 bases apart after V is trimmed by 0 bases and J by 0 bases. CDR1 and CDR2 are read off the germline V gene as SGDLS and YYNGEE. The data belong to a study of PD-1 blockade in classical Hodgkin lymphoma (dated by TCRdb to about 2020). Background for the entire study: Nivolumab dosing was 3 mg/kg intravenously every 2 weeks, continuing until either disease progression or unacceptable toxicity. To define a peripheral blood immune signature of response to PD-1 blockade in classical Hodgkin lymphoma, the study combined TCR beta sequencing with CyTOF.

What the authors observed across the whole study: Baseline TCR diversity was reported to be lower in newly diagnosed patients than in healthy donors and to be lower still in relapsed/refractory patients. CD4+ but not CD8+ TCR diversity rose significantly by C4D1 (p=0.0027 vs p=0.16), most apparent in complete responders (p=0.02). Patients starting nivolumab less than 1 year after ASCT had lower diversity and were excluded from later analyses to avoid confounding by immune reconstitution. Among trial patients, those achieving complete response had baseline diversity similar to that of newly diagnosed patients, while diversity was significantly lower in partial responders and progressors. The study covered only a single clinical trial cohort, and the causes of the repertoire differences, possibly disease activity or prior therapy, were still not defined.

The time point label here, explained by the study, means: cycle 1 day 1 (C1D1), immediately before nivolumab initiation. Every trial patient had relapsed after autologous stem cell transplantation, and cohorts A, B and C differed in prior brentuximab vedotin exposure. The trial cohort comprised about 60 patients with relapsed/refractory classical Hodgkin lymphoma whose best overall responses were complete response, partial response or progressive disease. In the multi-cohort phase II CheckMate 205 trial, trial patients received single-agent nivolumab. An independent review committee assessed best overall response by applying the 2007 International Working Group response criteria. Trial PBMCs were collected immediately before nivolumab initiation (C1D1) and during therapy at cycle 2 day 1 and cycle 4 day 1. Peripheral blood was collected in 8 mL Vacutainer Cell Preparation Tubes, from which PBMCs were isolated by centrifugation and then cryopreserved.

This chain is built from TRBV9 and TRBJ1-1; the D gene is not confidently resolved. This sample comprised peripheral blood mononuclear cells (PBMCs), obtained at baseline. The clonotype comes from a human donor with classical Hodgkin lymphoma. The CDR3 corresponds to CASSVASVNTEAFF. The nucleotide sequence reads TGTGCCAGCAGCGTAGCTTCGGTGAACACTGAAGCTTTCTTT. This CDR3, with the reference TRBV9 and TRBJ1-1 proteins standing in past its ends, gives the full variable domain DSGVTQTPKHLITATGQRVTLRCSPRSGDLSVYWYQQSLDQGLQFLIQYYNGEERAKGNILERFSAQQFPDLHSELNLSSLELGDSALYFCASSVASVNTEAFFGQGTRLTVV.